The clone carrying this T cell receptor beta chain was detected only once. Germline V gene sequence: CDR1 LNHDA, CDR2 SQIVND (reference sequence). This CDR3 has 16 amino acids. Trimming removed 0 bases from V and 9 bases from J; junction bases left unmatched: 9. The data were taken from a study of T cells in tuberculosis. Using immunoSEQ multiplex PCR, the repertoire was profiled, and TCRdb retains in-frame clones only, with some absent. The table records roughly 60,000 clones, approximately 80% of them present only once. Cells were sorted from thawed PBMC rested overnight and stained with GMM-loaded CD1B tetramer, viability dye and anti-CD3. The lipid loaded on the CD1B tetramers was C32 glucose monomycolate from Rhodococcus equi.

The chain joins TRBV19 to TRBJ2-1, with 9 bases matching TRBD1. The material sequenced was CD1b-GMM tetramer-negative cells sorted from PBMCs. This TCR was sampled from an adult woman with latent tuberculosis. In DNA, the CDR3 is TGTGCCAGTAGTATAGAAACGGGACAGGGCGCGGGTGAGCAGTTCTTC. As protein: CASSIETGQGAGEQFF.